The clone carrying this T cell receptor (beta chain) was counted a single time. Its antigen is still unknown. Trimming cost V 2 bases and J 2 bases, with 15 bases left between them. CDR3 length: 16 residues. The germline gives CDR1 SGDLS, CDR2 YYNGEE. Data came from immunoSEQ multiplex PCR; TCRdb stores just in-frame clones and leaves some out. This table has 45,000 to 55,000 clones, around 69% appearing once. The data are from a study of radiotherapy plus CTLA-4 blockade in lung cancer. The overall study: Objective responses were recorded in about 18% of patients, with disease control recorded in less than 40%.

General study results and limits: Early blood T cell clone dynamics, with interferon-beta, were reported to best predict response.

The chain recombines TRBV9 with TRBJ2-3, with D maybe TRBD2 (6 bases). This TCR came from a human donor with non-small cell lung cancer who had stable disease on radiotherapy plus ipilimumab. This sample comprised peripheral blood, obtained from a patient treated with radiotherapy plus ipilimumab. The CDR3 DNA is TGTGCCAGCAGCGTCGATTTCCTAGCGCACACAGATACGCAGTATTTT. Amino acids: CASSVDFLAHTDTQYF.